This entry lists 15 T cell receptor beta chains sequenced from one sample in a study of cytotoxic CD8 clonotypes in ibrutinib-treated CLL. Produced via immunoSEQ multiplex PCR; TCRdb's table is partial and in-frame only. The sample lists several thousand clones; around 79% were seen once. The sequencing here drew on PBMCs, taken before ibrutinib treatment. Source of these receptors: a human donor with chronic lymphocytic leukemia.

This clone showed up just a few times. The chain couples TRBV10-1 to TRBJ2-7, with TRBD2 matching over 7 bases. CDR1 and CDR2 from the germline V gene are WNHNN and SYGVQD (reference sequence). Trimming at V came to 7 bases and at J to 3 bases, leaving 15 bases not matched to a gene. The CDR3 has 16 residues. CDR3 in amino acids: CASMWREWKMNYEQYF. DNA of the CDR3: TGCGCCAGCATGTGGCGGGAGTGGAAAATGAACTACGAGCAGTACTTC.

This clone has only a few counts. The J gene is TRBJ2-1, the V gene TRBV19; D is ambiguous. V was pared by 6 bases and J by 0 bases, with 15 bases between. CDR1 is LNHDA, CDR2 SQIVND, per germline (reference sequence). The CDR3 totals 16 residues. The CDR3, as DNA: TGTGCCAGTAGCAATGGGCGGACGGCCTCCTACAATGAGCAGTTCTTC. Translated, it gives CASSNGRTASYNEQFF. Together with reference TRBV19 and TRBJ2-1, the CDR3 gives the full variable domain: DGGITQSPKYLFRKEGQNVTLSCEQNLNHDAMYWYRQDPGQGLRLIYYSQIVNDFQKGDIAEGYSVSREKKESFPLTVTSAQKNPTAFYLCASSNGRTASYNEQFFGPGTRLTVL.

The chain has TRBV7-9 and TRBJ2-7; no reliable D call. The CDR3 runs 14 residues. Trimming pared 5 bases from V and 1 base from J, leaving 12 bases between. Germline V gene sequence: CDR1 SEHNR, CDR2 FQNEAQ (reference sequence). The CDR3 loop reads CASSRLEASYEQYF. The CDR3 nucleotides read TGTGCCAGCAGCCGTCTAGAAGCATCCTACGAGCAGTACTTC.

Remarks on this clone: Being one base from a much bigger clone, this may be a read error. CDR3 in DNA: TGTGCCAGCAGCCAGGGTAATTCACCCCTCCACTTT. This codes for CASSQGNSPLHF. The V and J genes are TRBV14 and TRBJ1-6; D call uncertain. V was cut by 3 bases and J by 6 bases, with 3 bases left in between. CDR1 and CDR2 from the germline V gene are SGHDN and FVKESK. The CDR3 sequence is 12 residues long.

This chain connects TRBV27 to TRBJ1-1, with D unclear. The CDR3 runs to 13 residues. Germline V gene data show CDR1 as MNHEY and CDR2 as SMNVEV (reference sequence). V lost 6 bases and J lost 2, with 10 bases in between. The CDR3 bases are TGTGCCAGCAGCGCGGGAGGCAACACTGAAGCTTTCTTT. This gives the protein CASSAGGNTEAFF.

The CDR3 sequence is CASSFNDLEKLFF. CDR3 nucleotide sequence: TGTGCCAGCAGTTTCAACGACCTTGAAAAACTGTTTTTT. The V call is TRBV27, the J call TRBJ1-4, with D unresolved. The CDR3 is 13 residues long. Germline V gene sequence: CDR1 MNHEY, CDR2 SMNVEV (reference sequence). V lost 3 bases, J lost 7 bases, and 9 bases lay in between.

The chain combines TRBV7-8 with TRBJ2-1; tentatively, D is TRBD1 or TRBD2 (5 bases each). The germline gives CDR1 SGHVS, CDR2 FQNEAQ. This CDR3 spans 13 amino acids. V lost 3 bases and J lost 9, with 12 bases in between. CDR3 sequence: CASSFQSGGEQFF. CDR3 DNA: TGTGCCAGCAGCTTCCAATCTGGGGGTGAGCAGTTCTTC.

In this sample, this clone turned up a few times. The V gene is TRBV6-5, the J gene TRBJ2-7; possible D gene TRBD1, 5 bases. Trimming removed 4 bases at V and 2 bases at J, with 15 bases between. In germline, CDR1 is MNHEY, CDR2 SVGAGI. CDR3 length: 15 amino acids. The CDR3 loop reads CASSSPGHEAYEQYF. CDR3 DNA: TGTGCCAGCAGTTCCCCCGGACACGAAGCCTACGAGCAGTACTTC.

About this clone itself: A much larger clone differs by one base, so this may be a read error. The CDR3 DNA follows: TGTGCCAGCAGCTTAGCGCAGGGGAACACAGATGCGCAGTATTTT. Protein sequence: CASSLAQGNTDAQYF. The chain joins TRBV7-8 to TRBJ2-3; tentative D call: TRBD1 (6 bases). This CDR3 region has 15 residues. CDR1 is SGHVS and CDR2 is FQNEAQ in the germline V gene.

This clone has just one count. This chain connects TRBV6-5 to TRBJ1-2; possible D gene TRBD1, 5 bases. Trimming left V 6 bases short and J 8 bases short, with 22 bases between. Germline V gives CDR1 MNHEY, CDR2 SVGAGI. There are 15 residues in the CDR3. Here the CDR3 DNA reads TGTGCCAGCAGGGGGGGGAGCGGGACCTTGTGGGGCTACACCTTC. This encodes CASRGGSGTLWGYTF.

The chain links TRBV5-1 to TRBJ2-2; no firm D call. The CDR3 totals 14 residues. The V gene's germline CDR1 is SGHRS and CDR2 YFSETQ. Deletions cut 4 bases from V and 2 bases from J, with 9 bases between. The CDR3 region is CASSTIGNTGELFF. The CDR3 DNA reads as TGCGCCAGCAGCACCATAGGAAACACCGGGGAGCTGTTTTTT. The complete variable domain, with remaining parts taken from reference TRBV5-1 and TRBJ2-2, reads KAGVTQTPRYLIKTRGQQVTLSCSPISGHRSVSWYQQTPGQGLQFLFEYFSETQRNKGNFPGRFSGRQFSNSRSEMNVSTLELGDSALYLCASSTIGNTGELFFGEGSRLTVL.

This chain joins TRBV7-2 and TRBJ2-4; TRBD1 matches 10 bases. V shed 4 bases, J shed 0 bases, and the junction held 6 bases outside the gene matches. This CDR3 is built from 17 residues. Germline values: CDR1 SGHTA, CDR2 FQGNSA. The CDR3, as DNA: TGTGCCAGCAGCTCATCCGGGACAGGGGTAGCCAAAAACATTCAGTACTTC. Protein sequence: CASSSSGTGVAKNIQYF.

V gene TRBV18 combines with J gene TRBJ2-1; D is perhaps TRBD2 (5 bases). This CDR3 comprises 15 residues. CDR1 is KGHSH, CDR2 LQKENI, per germline. The V and J ends lost 2 bases and 5 bases respectively, with 13 bases between them. Here the CDR3 DNA reads TGTGCCAGCTCACCATTCAGGATGAGGGACAATGAGCAGTTCTTC. It encodes CASSPFRMRDNEQFF. Complete variable domain (other parts from reference TRBV18 and TRBJ2-1): NAGVMQNPRHLVRRRGQEARLRCSPMKGHSHVYWYRQLPEEGLKFMVYLQKENIIDESGMPKERFSAEFPKEGPSILRIQQVVRGDSAAYFCASSPFRMRDNEQFFGPGTRLTVL.

The chain combines TRBV5-1 with TRBJ1-1; D is uncertain. CDR1 and CDR2 from the germline V gene are SGHRS and YFSETQ. Trimming cost V 1 base and J 1 base, with 5 bases left between them. CDR3 length: 13 amino acids. The CDR3 protein is CASSLRQNTEAFF. Written as DNA, the CDR3 is TGCGCCAGCAGCTTGCGACAGAACACTGAAGCTTTCTTT.

This clone was counted between two and nine times. The chain combines TRBV6-6 with TRBJ2-7, with TRBD1 identical over 9 bases. Germline assignment: CDR1 MNHNY and CDR2 SVGAGI (reference sequence). V lost 4 bases to trimming and J lost 2 bases; unmatched junction nucleotides: 3. This CDR3 is built from 14 residues. CDR3 DNA sequence: TGTGCCAGCAGTTCGGGACAGGGAGCCTACGAGCAGTACTTC. It is translated as CASSSGQGAYEQYF.